The rows below give T cell receptor beta chains drawn from one sample of a study of T cell responses to AZD1222 COVID-19 vaccine. Assay: immunoSEQ multiplex PCR; the TCRdb copy retains only in-frame clones and omits some. The sample has roughly 140,000 clones; just over 90% are singletons. The source was peripheral blood, collected on day 0 of AZD1222 vaccination. The receptor source for this set is an adult in good health. The CDR3 runs from the conserved cysteine through the conserved F or W. The order of the fields is J gene, D gene, V gene, clone size, CDR3 protein, CDR3 DNA. D genes are given only for firm matches. Size is omitted from some rows. Given values are once, few, many or a class for expanded clones.

TRBJ1-2,NA,TRBV28,NA,CASSLYGANYGYTF,TGTGCCAGCAGTTTATACGGAGCTAACTATGGCTACACCTTC
TRBJ1-5,TRBD1,TRBV28,NA,CASSLGTGGQPQHF,TGTGCCAGCAGTTTGGGGACAGGGGGTCAGCCCCAGCATTTT
TRBJ1-1,NA,TRBV6-5,NA,CASTAASMNTEAFF,TGTGCCAGCACAGCGGCCTCTATGAACACTGAAGCTTTCTTT
TRBJ1-1,TRBD1,TRBV18,NA,CASSPGQGMNTEAFF,TGTGCCAGCTCGCCCGGACAGGGAATGAACACTGAAGCTTTCTTT
TRBJ2-5,TRBD1,TRBV24-1,NA,CATSDPQGARETQYF,TGTGCCACCAGTGACCCACAGGGGGCGAGGGAGACCCAGTACTTC
TRBJ2-7,TRBD2,TRBV7-7,NA,CASSLRGLAAYEQYF,TGTGCTAGCAGCTTAAGGGGACTAGCAGCTTACGAGCAGTACTTC
TRBJ2-7,NA,TRBV6-5,NA,CASSYVGGRFNEQYF,TGTGCCAGCAGTTACGTTGGGGGGCGCTTCAACGAGCAGTACTTC
TRBJ1-4,NA,TRBV9,NA,CASSVDGVGNEKLFF,TGTGCCAGCAGCGTAGACGGGGTAGGGAATGAAAAACTGTTTTTT
TRBJ2-1,NA,TRBV11-2,few,CASSLNGKAYNEQFF,TGTGCCAGCAGCTTAAACGGGAAGGCCTACAATGAGCAGTTCTTC
TRBJ1-4,NA,TRBV29-1,once,CSVVSSSPNEKLFF,TGCAGCGTTGTAAGCAGCTCACCTAATGAAAAACTGTTTTTT
TRBJ2-1,NA,TRBV7-8,NA,CASSLRGDRVYNEQFF,TGTGCCAGCAGCTTAAGGGGAGACAGAGTCTACAATGAGCAGTTCTTC
TRBJ2-1,NA,TRBV7-3,once,CASSLTGVGNEQFF,TGTGCCAGCAGCTTAACGGGGGTGGGCAATGAGCAGTTCTTC
TRBJ2-3,TRBD2,TRBV4-3,NA,CASSQGTSGRTTQYF,TGCGCCAGCAGCCAAGGTACTAGCGGGAGAACTACGCAGTATTTT
TRBJ1-6,NA,TRBV7-6,NA,CASSLETRSPLHF,TGTGCCAGCAGCTTAGAGACAAGATCACCCCTCCACTTT
TRBJ2-3,NA,TRBV24-1,NA,CATSDFEGGDTDTQYF,TGTGCCACCAGTGATTTTGAGGGCGGAGACACAGATACGCAGTATTTT
TRBJ2-1,TRBD2,TRBV28,NA,CASSPTGTSGYNEQFF,TGTGCCAGCAGTCCTACCGGGACTAGCGGATACAATGAGCAGTTCTTC
TRBJ1-1,NA,TRBV24-1,NA,CATSDSRAPGGEAFF,TGTGCCACCAGTGACTCCCGGGCCCCCGGAGGCGAAGCTTTCTTT